The 17 T cell receptor beta chains below all came from one sample that was sequenced in a study of T cells in Graves' hyperthyroidism and ophthalmopathy. Authors of the study amplified TCR beta CDR3 regions from RNA transcripts. TCR CDR3 underwent first-round RT-PCR with the HTBI primer set. TCRdb re-derived calls from the multiplex PCR reads in MiXCR, one entry per CDR3 protein. The sample holds about 610,000 distinct CDR3 sequences, roughly 15% seen once. Sequencing was carried out using blood. These receptors all stem from a woman aged 40 to 50 with Graves' ophthalmopathy.

This clonotype was picked up many times. The chain uses TRBV6-5 and TRBJ1-3; TRBD1 is a possible D gene (6 bases). The V end lost 4 bases, the J end lost 0 bases, and 10 bases lay between the germline ends. The germline V gene encodes CDR1 MNHEY and CDR2 SVGAGI. CDR3 length: 15 amino acids. CDR3 region: CASSFTGSSGNTIYF. Written as DNA, the CDR3 is TGTGCCAGCAGTTTCACAGGGAGCTCTGGAAACACCATATATTTT.

This clonotype came up many times. The chain is built from TRBV6-5 and TRBJ2-7; the match to TRBD2 covers 15 bases. The CDR3 consists of 17 residues. V dropped 2 bases and J dropped 5; count of bases not matched to a gene: 7. Germline values: CDR1 MNHEY, CDR2 SVGAGI. CDR3 sequence (DNA): TGTGCCAGCAGTTACCGGACTAGCGGGAGGGCTGAAAACGAGCAGTACTTC. It is translated as CASSYRTSGRAENEQYF.

This clonotype occurred many times. V and J are TRBV7-9 and TRBJ1-1, with TRBD1 matching over 8 bases. V was clipped by 5 bases and J by 5 bases; unmatched bases: 10. This CDR3 spans 15 amino acids. Germline V lookup: CDR1 SEHNR, CDR2 FQNEAQ (reference sequence). CDR3: CASSPLTGGGTEAFF. In nucleotides, the CDR3 is TGTGCCAGCAGCCCTTTAACAGGGGGAGGGACTGAAGCTTTCTTT.

This clonotype was detected many times. The chain has TRBV6-2 or TRBV6-3 and TRBJ2-2; D assignment may be TRBD1 or TRBD2 (5 bases each). Trimming left V 2 bases short and J 1 base short, with 14 bases between. Germline V CDR1 and CDR2: MNHEY, SVGEGT. The CDR3 contains 17 residues. The DNA of the CDR3 is TGTGCCAGCAGTTACCGACCCGGGACCGTGAACACCGGGGAGCTGTTTTTT. This codes for CASSYRPGTVNTGELFF.

This clonotype showed up just once. A junction boundary mismatches the germline segment, possibly from a read error. The chain couples TRBV7-8 to TRBJ2-7; tentatively, D is TRBD1 (6 bases). This CDR3 region has 13 residues. The germline V gene encodes CDR1 SGHVS and CDR2 FQNEAQ. This chain's CDR3 is CASSLIWEQGFHF. CDR3 bases: TGTGCCAGCAGCCTCATTTGGGAACAGGGTTTCCACTTC.

This clonotype has at least ten counts. The V call is TRBV19, the J call TRBJ1-5; a possible D gene is TRBD1 (6 bases). V was cut by 6 bases and J by 3 bases, with 12 bases left in between. The CDR3 has 14 residues. The germline V gene has CDR1 LNHDA and CDR2 SQIVND (reference sequence). The CDR3 loop reads CASSVGQNNQPQHF. The DNA of the CDR3 is TGTGCCAGTAGCGTTGGACAGAACAATCAGCCCCAGCATTTT.

The chain has TRBV28 and TRBJ2-5; 13 nucleotides match TRBD2. Trimming took 4 bases from V and 3 from J; bases not matched to a gene: 8. The CDR3 is 17 amino acids. Germline CDR1 is MDHEN and CDR2 is SYDVKM. The CDR3 spells CASSSGLAGDREETQYF. CDR3 nucleotides: TGTGCCAGCAGTTCCGGACTAGCGGGGGACAGAGAAGAGACCCAGTACTTC. Combining the CDR3 with reference TRBV28 and TRBJ2-5 gives the whole variable domain DVKVTQSSRYLVKRTGEKVFLECVQDMDHENMFWYRQDPGLGLRLIYFSYDVKMKEKGDIPEGYSVSREKKERFSLILESASTNQTSMYLCASSSGLAGDREETQYFGPGTRLLVL.

This clonotype was picked up many times. The rearrangement uses TRBV12-3 or TRBV12-4 and TRBJ2-5; perhaps D is TRBD1 or TRBD2 (5 bases each). The ends were cut back, 7 bases at V and 5 bases at J, with 11 bases in the middle. The CDR3 contains 12 residues. As DNA, the CDR3 is TGTGCCAGCACCGGGGCATGGGAGACCCAGTACTTC. Translated, it gives CASTGAWETQYF.

This clonotype was detected ten times or more. The chain employs TRBV20-1 and TRBJ1-1; unclear D gene. The V and J ends lost 5 bases and 0 bases respectively, with 7 bases between them. This CDR3 is 12 amino acids long. Germline values: CDR1 DFQATT, CDR2 SNEGSKA (reference sequence). In DNA form, the CDR3 reads TGCAGTGCTCCCGGACTGAACACTGAAGCTTTCTTT. Translating gives CSAPGLNTEAFF.

This clonotype was observed many times. The chain employs TRBV5-1 and TRBJ2-7, with 7 bases matching TRBD1. V shed 0 bases, J shed 0 bases, and the junction held 3 bases outside the gene matches. CDR3 length: 15 amino acids. CDR1 SGHRS and CDR2 YFSETQ come from the germline V gene. In DNA form, the CDR3 reads TGCGCCAGCAGCTTGGAGACAGGGACCTCCTACGAGCAGTACTTC. Protein product: CASSLETGTSYEQYF.

This rearrangement joins TRBV3-1 to TRBJ2-7; D might be TRBD2 (6 bases). Trimming took off 0 bases at V and 5 bases at J, with 17 bases between the two ends. Germline-derived CDR1 and CDR2 are LGHDT and YNNKEL (reference sequence). This CDR3 has 16 residues. This CDR3 reads CASSQDYSGGTHEQYF. Here the CDR3 DNA reads TGTGCCAGCAGCCAAGATTACTCAGGCGGGACCCACGAGCAGTACTTC.

This clonotype was found many times. The rearrangement joins TRBV12-3 or TRBV12-4 to TRBJ1-6; TRBD1 matches at 7 bases. The CDR3 is 15 residues long. J was trimmed by 7 bases and V by 6 bases; bases with no gene match: 9. CDR3 nucleotides: TGTGCCAGCAGCGTCAGGACAGGCGGAAATTCACCCCTCCACTTT. It is translated as CASSVRTGGNSPLHF.

This clonotype appeared many times. The rearrangement joins TRBV6-2 or TRBV6-3 to TRBJ1-5; D is ambiguous. Looked up from germline, CDR1 is MNHEY and CDR2 is SVGEGT. The CDR3 runs to 15 residues. V lost 2 bases and J lost 1, with 9 bases in between. The CDR3 spells CASSYDGTSNQPQHF. CDR3 bases: TGTGCCAGCAGTTACGATGGCACCAGCAATCAGCCCCAGCATTTT.

This clonotype has just a few counts. The chain is built from TRBV6-1 and TRBJ1-3; D remains unclear. The CDR3 is 17 amino acids. Germline CDR1 MNHNS, CDR2 SASEGT. Trimming took off 2 bases at V and 0 bases at J, with 14 bases between the two ends. CDR3 DNA sequence: TGTGCCAGCAGTGAACAACACCTTCCGAGCTCTGGAAACACCATATATTTT. Translating gives CASSEQHLPSSGNTIYF.

This clonotype was seen repeatedly, ten times or more. The V call is TRBV14, the J call TRBJ2-7; D call uncertain. V was shortened by 5 bases and J by 3 bases, with 14 bases between the two germline ends. Per germline, CDR1 SGHDN and CDR2 FVKESK. The CDR3 totals 14 residues. Written as DNA, the CDR3 is TGTGCCAGCAGCTCCGGCGATAAGAACTACGAGCAGTACTTC. This encodes CASSSGDKNYEQYF.

The chain couples TRBV12-3 or TRBV12-4 to TRBJ1-5; D is ambiguous. The CDR3 sequence is 13 residues long. V was cut by 1 base and J by 11 bases, with 12 bases left in between. The CDR3 nucleotides are TGTGCCAGCAGTTTAGGACGTTTTGGAGCCCAGCATTTT. It translates to CASSLGRFGAQHF.

In this sample, this clonotype turned up a few times. The genes are TRBV7-8 and TRBJ2-5, with 12 bases that match TRBD2. The trim removed 3 bases at V and 1 base at J, leaving 3 bases unmatched. This CDR3 is built from 16 residues. Germline V gene sequence: CDR1 SGHVS, CDR2 FQNEAQ. The CDR3 region has the DNA TGTGCCAGCAGCTTGCTGACTAGCGGGAGCCAAGAGACCCAGTACTTC. Residues: CASSLLTSGSQETQYF.